Listed below are T cell receptor beta chains from one sample, sequenced in a study of blood T cell repertoires in COVID-19. Clones were sequenced by immunoSEQ multiplex PCR, and TCRdb holds only the in-frame ones, with some missing. The table records hundreds of thousands of clones, 70% to 90% of them present only once. Input material: PBMCs or T cells enriched from blood (not recorded which). The receptors were sampled from a woman aged 50 to 60 with acute COVID-19. The CDR3 runs from the conserved cysteine through the conserved F or W. Each record gives: J gene, D gene, V gene, clone size, CDR3 DNA, CDR3 protein. The D gene is left open where the match is weak. Size is omitted from some rows. Given values are once, few, many or a class for expanded clones.

>TRBJ2-1|TRBD2|TRBV29-1|once
TGCAGCGTTCCTAGCGGGAACTCCTACAATGAGCAGTTCTTC
CSVPSGNSYNEQFF
>TRBJ1-5|NA|TRBV27|NA
TGTGCCAGCAGTACCGGCAGGGGACAGCCCCAGCATTTT
CASSTGRGQPQHF
>TRBJ2-2|TRBD1|TRBV5-1|NA
TGCGCCAGCGGGACAGGGGGCTCATCCGGGGAGCTGTTTTTT
CASGTGGSSGELFF
>TRBJ2-2|NA|TRBV7-2|NA
TGTGCCAGCAGCCCCCGGACCGGGGAGCTGTTTTTT
CASSPRTGELFF
>TRBJ2-2|TRBD1|TRBV5-1|NA
TGCGCCAGCAGCGGAAGGACAGGGGGCACCGGGGAGCTGTTTTTT
CASSGRTGGTGELFF
>TRBJ1-6|TRBD1|TRBV7-3|NA
TGTGCCAGCAGCTTAATGACAGGGAAAAATTCACCCCTCCACTTT
CASSLMTGKNSPLHF
>TRBJ2-5|NA|TRBV5-1|NA
TGCGCCAGCCAAACCTTACCGGGACTCCAAGAGACCCAGTACTTC
CASQTLPGLQETQYF
>TRBJ2-2|TRBD2|TRBV9|NA
TGTGCCAGCAGCCCCCGGGGGGGACTAGCGGGAAACACCGGGGAGCTGTTTTTT
CASSPRGGLAGNTGELFF
>TRBJ2-5|TRBD2|TRBV3-1/TRBV3-2|once
TGTGCCAGCAGCCAAGGACTAGCGGGAGACGGAGAGACCCAGTACTTC
CASSQGLAGDGETQYF
>TRBJ2-3|NA|TRBV24-1|NA
TGTGCCACCAGTTCCCTATCCACAGATACGCAGTATTTT
CATSSLSTDTQYF
>TRBJ1-3|NA|TRBV7-6|many
TGTGCCAGCAGCATGCTAGTCGGTGAAGTGATAAACACCATATATTTT
CASSMLVGEVINTIYF